This T cell receptor beta chain came from a study of cytomegalovirus exposure and HLA in healthy donors. The PCR ran on 60 Vbeta and 13 Jbeta primers. Sequencing used immunoSEQ multiplex PCR; TCRdb keeps in-frame clones, though not all of them. Among 130,000 or so clones listed, around 80% were seen once. Notes on this clone: Its target is unknown. A junction boundary mismatches the germline segment, possibly from a read error.

The CDR3 extends over 12 amino acids. Looked up from germline, CDR1 is SGHDT and CDR2 is YYEEEE. Overall study results and limits: Later genetic work tied a missense DCLRE1C variant to beta-chain V and J trimming. Across donors, presence/absence analyses took sequencing depth to be roughly uniform. In a later analysis, at a false discovery rate of 0.05, 16,951 TCR beta sequences matched HLA alleles.

The TCR sequence derives from a man aged 35 to 55 in good health and CMV-seronegative. The chain recombines TRBV5-6 with TRBJ1-1; D remains ambiguous. Specimen: PBMCs. In nucleotides, the CDR3 is TGTGTCAGCAGCTTGCTGGCCAGAGAAGCTTTCTTT. Protein sequence: CVSSLLAREAFF.